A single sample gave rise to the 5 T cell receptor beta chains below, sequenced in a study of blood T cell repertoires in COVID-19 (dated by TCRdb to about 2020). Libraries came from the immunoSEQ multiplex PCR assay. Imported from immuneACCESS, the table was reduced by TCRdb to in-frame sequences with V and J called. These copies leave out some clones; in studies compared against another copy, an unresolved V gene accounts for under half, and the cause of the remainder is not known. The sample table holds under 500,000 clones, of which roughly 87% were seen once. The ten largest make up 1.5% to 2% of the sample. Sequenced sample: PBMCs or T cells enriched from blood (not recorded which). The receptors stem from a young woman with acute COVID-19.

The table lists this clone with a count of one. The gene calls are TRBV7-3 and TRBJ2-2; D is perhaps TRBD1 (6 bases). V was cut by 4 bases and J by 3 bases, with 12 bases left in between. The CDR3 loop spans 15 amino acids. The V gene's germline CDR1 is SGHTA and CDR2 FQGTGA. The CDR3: CASSSGTSYTGELFF. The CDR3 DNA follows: TGTGCCAGCAGCTCCGGGACAAGCTACACCGGGGAGCTGTTTTTT.

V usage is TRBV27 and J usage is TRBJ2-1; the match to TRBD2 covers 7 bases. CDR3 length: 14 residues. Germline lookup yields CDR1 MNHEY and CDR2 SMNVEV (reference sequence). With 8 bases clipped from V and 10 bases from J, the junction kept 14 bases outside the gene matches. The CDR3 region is CASSGGGRQQEQFF. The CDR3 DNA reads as TGTGCCAGCTCTGGGGGGGGTCGACAGCAAGAGCAGTTCTTC.

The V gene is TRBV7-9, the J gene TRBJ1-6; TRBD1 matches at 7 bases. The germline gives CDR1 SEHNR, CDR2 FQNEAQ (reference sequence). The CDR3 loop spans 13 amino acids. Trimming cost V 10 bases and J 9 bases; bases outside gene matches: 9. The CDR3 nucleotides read TGTGCCACCAGGGGGGACATGGGTTCACCCCTCCACTTT. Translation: CATRGDMGSPLHF.

In nucleotides, the CDR3 is TGTGCCAGCAGCTTGGTAGGGGCAAACTATGGCTACACCTTC. Residues: CASSLVGANYGYTF. This sequence joins TRBV5-4 and TRBJ1-2, with a possible D match to TRBD1 (5 bases). Germline-derived CDR1 and CDR2 are SGHNT and YYREEE (reference sequence). The CDR3 covers 14 residues. V lost 0 bases to trimming and J lost 2 bases, with 8 bases between them.

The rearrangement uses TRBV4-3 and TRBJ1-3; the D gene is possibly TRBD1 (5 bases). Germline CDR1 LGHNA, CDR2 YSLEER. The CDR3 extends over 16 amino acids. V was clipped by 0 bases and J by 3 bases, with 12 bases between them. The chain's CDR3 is CASSQDRGIGGNTIYF. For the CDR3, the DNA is TGCGCCAGCAGCCAAGACCGGGGGATAGGTGGAAACACCATATATTTT.